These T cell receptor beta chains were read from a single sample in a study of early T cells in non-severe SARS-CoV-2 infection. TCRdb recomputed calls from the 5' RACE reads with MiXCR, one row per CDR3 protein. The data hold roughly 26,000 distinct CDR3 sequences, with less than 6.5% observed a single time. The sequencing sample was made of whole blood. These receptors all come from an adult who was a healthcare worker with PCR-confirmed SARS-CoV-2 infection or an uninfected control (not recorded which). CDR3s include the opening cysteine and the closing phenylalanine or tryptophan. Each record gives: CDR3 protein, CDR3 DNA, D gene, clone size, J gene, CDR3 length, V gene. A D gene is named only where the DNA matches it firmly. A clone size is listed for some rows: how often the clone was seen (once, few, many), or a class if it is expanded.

CDR3: CSAGSGGVYYEQYF
DNA: TGCAGTGCTGGTAGCGGGGGGGTATACTACGAGCAGTACTTC
D: TRBD2
size: .
J: TRBJ2-7
length: 14
V: TRBV20-1

CDR3: CASSLVDTRTDTQYF
DNA: TGTGCCAGCAGCTTGGTCGATACCAGGACAGATACGCAGTATTTT
D: .
size: few
J: TRBJ2-3
length: 15
V: TRBV5-5

CDR3: CASSFLAGTYNEQFF
DNA: TGTGCCAGCAGCTTCCTAGCGGGTACCTACAATGAGCAGTTCTTC
D: TRBD2
size: many
J: TRBJ2-1
length: 15
V: TRBV7-3

CDR3: CASSFRGGEDTQYF
DNA: TGTGCCAGCAGCTTCAGGGGGGGCGAAGATACGCAGTATTTT
D: .
size: many
J: TRBJ2-3
length: 14
V: TRBV11-3

CDR3: CASSQDHVGGGGYTF
DNA: TGTGCCAGCAGCCAAGATCATGTCGGGGGAGGTGGCTACACCTTC
D: .
size: many
J: TRBJ1-2
length: 15
V: TRBV4-2

CDR3: CASRQGARTEAFF
DNA: TGTGCCAGCCGCCAGGGGGCGCGGACTGAAGCTTTCTTT
D: TRBD1
size: many
J: TRBJ1-1
length: 13
V: TRBV5-4

CDR3: CASSLLLVQGVNIGEKLFF
DNA: TGTGCCAGCAGCTTATTGTTGGTACAGGGGGTGAACATTGGAGAAAAACTGTTTTTT
D: TRBD1
size: few
J: TRBJ1-4
length: 19
V: TRBV7-8

CDR3: CASSYSSGANNYEQYF
DNA: TGTGCCAGCAGTTACTCGTCGGGGGCCAATAATTACGAGCAGTACTTC
D: .
size: many
J: TRBJ2-7
length: 16
V: TRBV6-5

CDR3: CASAATPLAKNIQYF
DNA: TGTGCCAGCGCTGCGACGCCGTTAGCCAAAAACATTCAGTACTTC
D: .
size: many
J: TRBJ2-4
length: 15
V: TRBV5-4

CDR3: CATSDPGRDGNNEQFF
DNA: TGTGCCACCAGTGACCCGGGGAGGGACGGAAACAATGAGCAGTTCTTC
D: TRBD2
size: many
J: TRBJ2-1
length: 16
V: TRBV24-1

CDR3: CASSQSGTGFPEAFF
DNA: TGTGCCAGCAGCCAAAGCGGGACAGGGTTTCCTGAAGCTTTCTTT
D: TRBD1
size: many
J: TRBJ1-1
length: 15
V: TRBV4-2

CDR3: CASSQDPTSGVYEQYF
DNA: TGCGCCAGCAGCCAAGATCCGACTAGCGGGGTCTACGAGCAGTACTTC
D: TRBD2
size: many
J: TRBJ2-7
length: 16
V: TRBV4-3

CDR3: CASRGQDRGNTIYF
DNA: TGTGCCAGCCGCGGACAGGACCGTGGAAACACCATATATTTT
D: TRBD1
size: many
J: TRBJ1-3
length: 14
V: TRBV3-1

CDR3: CASRNRGTSSYEQYF
DNA: TGTGCCAGTAGGAACAGGGGGACAAGCTCCTACGAGCAGTACTTC
D: TRBD1
size: many
J: TRBJ2-7
length: 15
V: TRBV19

CDR3: CATSDWTGANEKLFF
DNA: TGTGCCACCAGTGATTGGACAGGGGCTAATGAAAAACTGTTTTTT
D: TRBD1
size: medium-sized
J: TRBJ1-4
length: 15
V: TRBV24-1

CDR3: CASSLGQDSQGNTIYF
DNA: TGTGCCAGCAGCTTGGGTCAGGACAGCCAAGGAAACACCATATATTTT
D: .
size: medium-sized
J: TRBJ1-3
length: 16
V: TRBV5-6

CDR3: CASSYEGRNVLTF
DNA: TGTGCCAGCAGCTATGAAGGTCGCAACGTCCTGACTTTC
D: .
size: many
J: TRBJ2-6
length: 13
V: TRBV5-6

CDR3: CASSQEPGGYTEAFF
DNA: TGTGCCAGCAGCCAAGAACCAGGGGGTTACACTGAAGCTTTCTTT
D: TRBD1
size: many
J: TRBJ1-1
length: 15
V: TRBV14

CDR3: CASSNTPAPSGGKTDTQYF
DNA: TGTGCCAGCAGTAACACCCCAGCACCTAGCGGGGGAAAGACAGATACGCAGTATTTT
D: TRBD2
size: many
J: TRBJ2-3
length: 19
V: TRBV12-3/TRBV12-4

CDR3: CASSFYPGTGVQETQYF
DNA: TGTGCCAGCAGTTTCTACCCCGGGACAGGAGTACAAGAGACCCAGTACTTC
D: TRBD1
size: few
J: TRBJ2-5
length: 17
V: TRBV28

CDR3: CASSPYREDQPQHF
DNA: TGTGCCAGCTCACCCTACCGGGAGGATCAGCCCCAGCATTTT
D: .
size: many
J: TRBJ1-5
length: 14
V: TRBV18

CDR3: CASSLAPGGLDTEAFF
DNA: TGTGCCAGCAGCTTGGCTCCAGGGGGCTTGGACACTGAAGCTTTCTTT
D: TRBD1
size: many
J: TRBJ1-1
length: 16
V: TRBV5-6

CDR3: CASSFFGGGVSNYGYTF
DNA: TGTGCCAGCAGCTTTTTTGGAGGGGGAGTTTCTAACTATGGCTACACCTTC
D: .
size: many
J: TRBJ1-2
length: 17
V: TRBV7-2

CDR3: CASSFSGGDYEQYF
DNA: TGTGCCAGCAGCTTCTCCGGGGGGGACTACGAGCAGTACTTC
D: TRBD2
size: few
J: TRBJ2-7
length: 14
V: TRBV7-2

CDR3: CASSFTSGAYNEQFF
DNA: TGTGCCAGCAGCTTTACTAGCGGGGCTTACAATGAGCAGTTCTTC
D: TRBD2
size: many
J: TRBJ2-1
length: 15
V: TRBV7-6

CDR3: CASSPTSTGGYTEAFF
DNA: TGTGCCAGCAGCCCGACCTCGACAGGGGGCTACACTGAAGCTTTCTTT
D: TRBD1
size: many
J: TRBJ1-1
length: 16
V: TRBV5-4

CDR3: CASSLGIGLQPQHF
DNA: TGTGCCAGCAGCTTAGGTATAGGGTTACAGCCCCAGCATTTT
D: .
size: medium-sized
J: TRBJ1-5
length: 14
V: TRBV7-9

CDR3: CASSAGLYPYEQYF
DNA: TGTGCCAGCAGCGCCGGACTCTATCCCTACGAGCAGTACTTC
D: .
size: many
J: TRBJ2-7
length: 14
V: TRBV7-2

CDR3: CASSLKVRGTEAFF
DNA: TGTGCCAGCAGTTTGAAGGTCCGAGGGACTGAAGCTTTCTTT
D: .
size: many
J: TRBJ1-1
length: 14
V: TRBV12-3/TRBV12-4

CDR3: CASSYPLGTGSNSPLHF
DNA: TGTGCCAGCAGTTACCCGTTAGGGACAGGGTCTAATTCACCCCTCCACTTT
D: TRBD1
size: few
J: TRBJ1-6
length: 17
V: TRBV6-6

CDR3: CASSLGATVIHNSPLHF
DNA: TGTGCCAGCAGCTTAGGAGCGACAGTAATCCATAATTCACCCCTCCACTTT
D: .
size: many
J: TRBJ1-6
length: 17
V: TRBV7-2

CDR3: CASSLEAGTGVGNNQPQHF
DNA: TGTGCCAGCAGCCTTGAGGCCGGGACAGGGGTCGGAAACAATCAGCCCCAGCATTTT
D: TRBD1
size: many
J: TRBJ1-5
length: 19
V: TRBV4-2

CDR3: CASSLGQAKYTEAFF
DNA: TGTGCCAGCAGTCTCGGACAGGCAAAATACACTGAAGCTTTCTTT
D: TRBD1
size: many
J: TRBJ1-1
length: 15
V: TRBV12-3/TRBV12-4

CDR3: CASDFGGLRAFF
DNA: TGTGCTAGTGACTTTGGGGGCTTGAGAGCTTTCTTT
D: .
size: few
J: TRBJ1-1
length: 12
V: TRBV12-5

CDR3: CASSLGDRESGELFF
DNA: TGCGCCAGCAGCTTGGGGGACAGGGAAAGCGGGGAGCTGTTTTTT
D: TRBD1
size: few
J: TRBJ2-2
length: 15
V: TRBV5-1

CDR3: CSARDPRGAATEAFF
DNA: TGCAGTGCTAGAGATCCTCGGGGGGCAGCGACTGAAGCTTTCTTT
D: .
size: many
J: TRBJ1-1
length: 15
V: TRBV20-1

CDR3: CASSLGTGGGNEQFF
DNA: TGCGCCAGCAGCTTGGGAACGGGAGGGGGCAATGAGCAGTTCTTC
D: TRBD2
size: many
J: TRBJ2-1
length: 15
V: TRBV5-1

CDR3: CAISGNTGELFF
DNA: TGTGCCATCAGTGGTAACACCGGGGAGCTGTTTTTT
D: .
size: many
J: TRBJ2-2
length: 12
V: TRBV10-3

CDR3: CASSQGSTSYEQYF
DNA: TGTGCCAGCAGCCAAGGGTCCACCTCCTACGAGCAGTACTTC
D: .
size: few
J: TRBJ2-7
length: 14
V: TRBV3-1

CDR3: CASSPSGRRVGNSPLHF
DNA: TGTGCCAGCAGTCCCTCGGGACGGCGGGTTGGAAATTCACCCCTCCACTTT
D: .
size: many
J: TRBJ1-6
length: 17
V: TRBV12-3/TRBV12-4

CDR3: CATGVGDSTDTQYF
DNA: TGTGCCACCGGGGTGGGCGATAGCACAGATACGCAGTATTTT
D: .
size: .
J: TRBJ2-3
length: 14
V: TRBV24-1

CDR3: CASRLTAAYNEQFF
DNA: TGCGCCAGCAGGCTGACAGCCGCCTACAATGAGCAGTTCTTC
D: .
size: many
J: TRBJ2-1
length: 14
V: TRBV5-1

CDR3: CASSLLTGRVGELFF
DNA: TGTGCCAGCAGCTTATTGACGGGGCGCGTCGGGGAGCTGTTTTTT
D: .
size: many
J: TRBJ2-2
length: 15
V: TRBV7-6

CDR3: CATHGSGANVLTF
DNA: TGTGCCACTCACGGCTCTGGGGCCAACGTCCTGACTTTC
D: .
size: .
J: TRBJ2-6
length: 13
V: TRBV6-1

CDR3: CASSFQRVEAFF
DNA: TGTGCCAGCAGCTTCCAGAGGGTTGAAGCTTTCTTT
D: .
size: .
J: TRBJ1-1
length: 12
V: TRBV7-2

CDR3: CASSGKGAGGELFF
DNA: TGCGCCAGCAGTGGAAAGGGGGCTGGCGGGGAGCTGTTTTTT
D: TRBD1
size: few
J: TRBJ2-2
length: 14
V: TRBV10-1

CDR3: CASSGTSGVYNEQFF
DNA: TGCGCCAGCAGCGGGACTAGCGGGGTCTACAATGAGCAGTTCTTC
D: TRBD2
size: .
J: TRBJ2-1
length: 15
V: TRBV5-1

CDR3: CAWSLQGADTQYF
DNA: TGTGCCTGGAGCCTACAGGGGGCAGATACGCAGTATTTT
D: TRBD1
size: medium-sized
J: TRBJ2-3
length: 13
V: TRBV30

CDR3: CASRDTRRDRDGYTF
DNA: TGTGCCAGCAGGGATACCCGCCGGGACAGGGACGGCTACACCTTC
D: TRBD1
size: many
J: TRBJ1-2
length: 15
V: TRBV6-4

CDR3: CASSMGQGGIQYF
DNA: TGTGCCAGTAGTATGGGACAGGGAGGCATTCAGTACTTC
D: TRBD1
size: many
J: TRBJ2-4
length: 13
V: TRBV19

CDR3: CASGLGAGVSEAFF
DNA: TGTGCCAGCGGGTTGGGGGCAGGGGTGTCTGAAGCTTTCTTT
D: .
size: medium-sized
J: TRBJ1-1
length: 14
V: TRBV13

CDR3: CASSQSGVTQYF
DNA: TGCGCCAGCAGCCAAAGCGGGGTTACGCAGTATTTT
D: TRBD2
size: few
J: TRBJ2-3
length: 12
V: TRBV4-1

CDR3: CASSQDTGGAYSSYEQYF
DNA: TGTGCCAGCAGCCAAGATACGGGCGGAGCCTATAGCTCCTACGAGCAGTACTTC
D: .
size: medium-sized
J: TRBJ2-7
length: 18
V: TRBV3-1

CDR3: CSARRGNAKNIQYF
DNA: TGCAGTGCTAGAAGAGGGAATGCCAAAAACATTCAGTACTTC
D: .
size: many
J: TRBJ2-4
length: 14
V: TRBV20-1

CDR3: CASRVTSGVYEQYF
DNA: TGTGCCAGCAGGGTGACTAGCGGGGTCTACGAGCAGTACTTC
D: TRBD2
size: .
J: TRBJ2-7
length: 14
V: TRBV6-2/TRBV6-3

CDR3: CASSLIAGGPLQFF
DNA: TGTGCCAGCAGTTTAATAGCGGGGGGCCCGTTGCAGTTCTTC
D: TRBD2
size: many
J: TRBJ2-1
length: 14
V: TRBV27

CDR3: CASSTGTGVREQYF
DNA: TGCGCCAGCAGCACCGGGACAGGGGTTCGCGAGCAGTACTTC
D: TRBD1
size: many
J: TRBJ2-7
length: 14
V: TRBV4-3

CDR3: CASSLTSGGSGELFF
DNA: TGTGCCAGCAGCCTGACTAGCGGGGGGTCCGGGGAGCTGTTTTTT
D: TRBD2
size: .
J: TRBJ2-2
length: 15
V: TRBV2

CDR3: CASSFWGAGYEQYF
DNA: TGTGCCAGCAGCTTTTGGGGGGCCGGCTACGAGCAGTACTTC
D: .
size: many
J: TRBJ2-7
length: 14
V: TRBV7-9